The rows below give T cell receptor beta chains drawn from one sample of a study of patients and donors after allogeneic stem cell transplantation. One entry per CDR3 protein results from TCRdb running MiXCR on the RT-PCR reads. Of hundreds of thousands of distinct CDR3 sequences listed, 16% are singletons. The sample was blood, either unsorted or a sorted T cell fraction (not recorded which). These receptors all come from a human donor who was either an allogeneic HSCT recipient or a stem cell or donor lymphocyte infusion donor (not recorded which). It is not recorded whose cells these are; they may come from a transplant donor. CDR3s include the opening cysteine and the closing phenylalanine or tryptophan. D genes are given only for firm matches. The size of a clone is reported for some rows only, either as once, few or many, or as a class for expanded clones.

d_gene	j_gene	abundance	v_gene	CDR3aa	CDR3nt
TRBD1	TRBJ2-7	.	TRBV7-9	CASSWLLPGQGNEQYF	TGTGCCAGCAGCTGGTTATTGCCGGGACAGGGTAACGAGCAGTACTTC
.	TRBJ2-2	few	TRBV27	CASSLTGPLLGELFF	TGTGCCAGCAGTTTAACAGGCCCGCTTCTCGGGGAGCTGTTTTTT
.	TRBJ1-4	.	TRBV5-1	CASSSGHATNEKLFF	TGCGCCAGCAGTTCGGGACACGCAACTAATGAAAAACTGTTTTTT
.	TRBJ2-1	few	TRBV5-5	CASSLGQGRDNEQFF	TGTGCCAGCAGCTTGGGCCAGGGGCGGGACAATGAGCAGTTCTTC
.	TRBJ2-1	few	TRBV12-3/TRBV12-4	CASSPLSGRAFYNEQFF	TGTGCCAGCAGTCCGCTCTCTGGGCGGGCCTTCTACAATGAGCAGTTCTTC
TRBD2	TRBJ2-2	.	TRBV9	CASSETSGVIGELFF	TGTGCCAGCAGCGAGACTAGCGGGGTGATCGGGGAGCTGTTTTTT
TRBD2	TRBJ2-7	.	TRBV2	CASTSGGTSGSYEQYF	TGTGCCAGCACCTCAGGGGGGACTAGCGGGAGTTACGAGCAGTACTTC
TRBD1	TRBJ1-6	.	TRBV9	CASSAYPGQGNSPLHF	TGTGCCAGCAGCGCATACCCGGGACAGGGGAATTCACCCCTCCACTTT
.	TRBJ2-7	many	TRBV25-1	CASKTGNSYEQYF	TGTGCCAGCAAAACAGGGAACTCCTACGAGCAGTACTTC
TRBD1	TRBJ1-5	few	TRBV5-4	CASSAGGQGDQPQHF	TGTGCCAGCAGCGCCGGGGGACAGGGCGATCAGCCCCAGCATTTT
.	TRBJ1-2	many	TRBV29-1	CSVVRGLYGYTF	TGCAGCGTTGTAAGAGGACTCTATGGCTACACCTTC
TRBD1	TRBJ1-2	few	TRBV12-3/TRBV12-4	CASSNRDSKGYTF	TGTGCCAGCAGCAACCGGGACAGCAAGGGCTACACCTTC
.	TRBJ2-3	many	TRBV4-1	CASSPWGLTDTQYF	TGCGCCAGCAGCCCATGGGGATTGACAGATACGCAGTATTTT
.	TRBJ1-1	.	TRBV12-3/TRBV12-4	CASSLVGSQNTEAFF	TGTGCCAGCAGTTTAGTCGGCAGTCAAAACACTGAAGCTTTCTTT
.	TRBJ1-2	few	TRBV12-3/TRBV12-4	CASSLRERVGYTF	TGTGCCAGCAGTTTACGTGAAAGGGTTGGCTACACCTTC
.	TRBJ1-5	many	TRBV24-1	CATSDEAGQPQHF	TGTGCCACCAGTGATGAGGCTGGTCAGCCCCAGCATTTT
.	TRBJ2-2	.	TRBV6-5	CASSYFIGTPNTGELFF	TGTGCCAGCAGTTACTTTATCGGGACTCCGAACACCGGGGAGCTGTTTTTT
TRBD2	TRBJ2-1	.	TRBV6-2/TRBV6-3	CASSYDSVGLAGSTEQFF	TGTGCCAGCAGTTACGACTCAGTTGGACTAGCGGGGTCTACTGAGCAGTTCTTC
TRBD1	TRBJ1-4	few	TRBV3-1	CASSYPSGAGGGKLFF	TGTGCCAGCAGCTACCCAAGCGGTGCAGGGGGTGGGAAACTGTTTTTT
TRBD1	TRBJ2-7	few	TRBV28	CASSFYPGQGYEQYF	TGTGCCAGCAGTTTCTACCCGGGACAGGGTTACGAGCAGTACTTC
.	TRBJ1-4	few	TRBV4-1	CASSQDTELWDEKLFF	TGCGCCAGCAGCCAAGATACGGAGCTCTGGGATGAAAAACTGTTTTTT
.	TRBJ1-2	many	TRBV2	CASGRTGYTF	TGTGCCAGCGGCCGAACCGGCTACACCTTC
TRBD2	TRBJ2-7	few	TRBV7-3	CASSPGGAHLYEQYF	TGTGCCAGCAGCCCCGGGGGGGCGCATCTCTACGAGCAGTACTTC
.	TRBJ1-6	.	TRBV13	CASSLGGTGNSPLHF	TGTGCCAGCAGCTTAGGTGGGACGGGGAATTCACCCCTCCACTTT
TRBD2	TRBJ2-1	.	TRBV6-1	CASRPGLAGANEQFF	TGTGCCAGCAGACCTGGACTAGCGGGGGCCAATGAGCAGTTCTTC
TRBD2	TRBJ2-1	.	TRBV3-1	CASSQPPGGTSGIHEQFF	TGTGCCAGCAGCCAACCCCCCGGGGGGACTAGCGGGATCCATGAGCAGTTCTTC
.	TRBJ1-2	.	TRBV4-3	CASGQGGGAEGYTF	TGCGCCAGCGGCCAGGGAGGGGGGGCCGAGGGCTACACCTTC
.	TRBJ1-4	.	TRBV21-1	CASIQPSGVGGKLFF	TGTGCCAGCATTCAACCCTCAGGGGTTGGAGGAAAACTGTTTTTT
TRBD1	TRBJ1-1	few	TRBV4-1	CASSQDRDRETEAFF	TGCGCCAGCAGCCAAGATCGGGACAGGGAAACTGAAGCTTTCTTT
.	TRBJ1-2	.	TRBV18	CASSPVPDGGQGYTF	TGTGCCAGCTCACCCGTCCCCGACGGGGGACAAGGCTACACCTTC
.	TRBJ2-3	few	TRBV5-1	CASILDPGADTQYF	TGCGCCAGCATACTCGACCCCGGGGCAGATACGCAGTATTTT
.	TRBJ2-2	.	TRBV7-8	CASSPHGYRASTGELFF	TGTGCCAGCAGCCCCCATGGGTACAGGGCGAGCACCGGGGAGCTGTTTTTT
.	TRBJ2-7	few	TRBV5-1	CASSARSSYEQYF	TGCGCCAGCAGCGCGAGGAGCTCCTACGAGCAGTACTTC
.	TRBJ2-6	few	TRBV20-1	CSARDIYGRSGANVLTF	TGCAGTGCTAGAGATATTTATGGTCGCTCTGGGGCCAACGTCCTGACTTTC
TRBD2	TRBJ2-3	few	TRBV29-1	CSVSPGTSGARTDTQYF	TGCAGCGTAAGTCCCGGGACTAGCGGGGCACGCACAGATACGCAGTATTTT
.	TRBJ1-3	many	TRBV7-8	CASSPHRSGNTIYF	TGTGCCAGCAGCCCACACCGCTCTGGAAACACCATATATTTT
.	TRBJ1-1	once	TRBV30	CAWGRITEAFF	TGTGCCTGGGGACGGATTACTGAAGCTTTCTTT
.	TRBJ2-7	.	TRBV15	CATSRGQGRRSSYEQYF	TGTGCCACCAGCAGAGGTCAGGGACGGCGAAGCTCCTACGAGCAGTACTTC
.	TRBJ1-1	few	TRBV20-1	CSARVITYKAFF	TGCAGTGCTAGAGTAATTACTTACAAAGCTTTCTTT
.	TRBJ1-1	.	TRBV4-1	CASSPTINWGTEAFF	TGCGCCAGCAGCCCCACCATCAACTGGGGCACTGAAGCTTTCTTT
.	TRBJ1-6	.	TRBV11-3	CASSLVSENSPLHF	TGTGCCAGCAGCTTAGTGTCAGAAAATTCACCCCTCCACTTT
TRBD1	TRBJ1-6	few	TRBV7-9	CASSSGQGGTYNSPLHF	TGTGCCAGCAGCTCCGGACAGGGTGGGACGTATAATTCACCCCTCCACTTT
TRBD1	TRBJ1-1	.	TRBV6-1	CASSEVVDRKAFF	TGTGCCAGCAGTGAAGTCGTGGACAGGAAAGCTTTCTTT
.	TRBJ2-1	few	TRBV7-9	CACHWNEQFF	TGTGCCTGCCATTGGAATGAGCAGTTCTTC
.	TRBJ2-2	many	TRBV12-3/TRBV12-4	CASSLSGAAGELFF	TGTGCCAGCAGTTTATCGGGGGCGGCCGGGGAGCTGTTTTTT
.	TRBJ1-5	many	TRBV12-3/TRBV12-4	CASSLAPNQPQHF	TGTGCCAGCAGTTTAGCGCCAAATCAGCCCCAGCATTTT
.	TRBJ1-1	many	TRBV11-2	CASSLMEGGITEAFF	TGTGCCAGCAGCTTAATGGAGGGGGGAATCACTGAAGCTTTCTTT
.	TRBJ2-4	.	TRBV9	CASSAKSGDIQYF	TGTGCCAGCAGCGCAAAATCTGGCGACATTCAGTACTTC
.	TRBJ2-1	.	TRBV11-3	CASSLDLGSSYNEQFF	TGTGCCAGCAGCTTAGATCTCGGTAGCTCCTACAATGAGCAGTTCTTC
TRBD1	TRBJ2-3	.	TRBV5-4	CASRTGQSTDTQYF	TGTGCCAGCAGGACGGGACAGAGCACAGATACGCAGTATTTT
.	TRBJ2-7	once	TRBV9	CASSSSGSEQYF	TGTGCCAGCAGCTCCTCGGGGAGCGAGCAGTACTTC
TRBD1	TRBJ1-2	few	TRBV4-3	CASSQPTGGNGYTF	TGCGCCAGCAGCCAACCGACAGGGGGTAATGGCTACACCTTC
.	TRBJ1-4	.	TRBV20-1	CSARDRAPTNEKLFF	TGCAGTGCTAGAGATAGGGCCCCAACTAATGAAAAACTGTTTTTT
.	TRBJ1-1	few	TRBV20-1	CSARDPGSNTEAFF	TGCAGTGCTAGAGATCCTGGGTCCAACACTGAAGCTTTCTTT
TRBD2	TRBJ2-1	many	TRBV5-1	CASSLAVASGNEQFF	TGCGCCAGCAGCTTGGCCGTGGCTAGCGGCAATGAGCAGTTCTTC